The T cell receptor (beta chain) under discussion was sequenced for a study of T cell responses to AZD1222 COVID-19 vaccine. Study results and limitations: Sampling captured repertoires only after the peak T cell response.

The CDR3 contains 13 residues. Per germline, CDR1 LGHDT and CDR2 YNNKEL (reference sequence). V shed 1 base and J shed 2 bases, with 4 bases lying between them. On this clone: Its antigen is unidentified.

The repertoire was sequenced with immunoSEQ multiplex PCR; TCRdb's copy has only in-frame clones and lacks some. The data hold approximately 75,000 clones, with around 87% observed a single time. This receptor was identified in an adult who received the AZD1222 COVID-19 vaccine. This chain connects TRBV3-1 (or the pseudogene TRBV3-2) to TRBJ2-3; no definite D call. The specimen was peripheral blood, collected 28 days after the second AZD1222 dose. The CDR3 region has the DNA TGTGCCAGCAGCCAAGCATCCACAGATACGCAGTATTTT. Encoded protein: CASSQASTDTQYF.